In its sample, the clone carrying this T cell receptor (beta chain) was seen a few times. Its target is unknown. Starting from around 500 ng of total RNA, TCR libraries were made with linear amplification. TCRdb analysed the reads with MiXCR anew, one entry per CDR3 protein. The sample has about 180,000 distinct CDR3 sequences; around three quarters are singletons. V dropped 2 bases and J dropped 4 bases, with 18 bases sitting between them. This CDR3 is built from 16 residues. Germline lookup yields CDR1 MNHEY and CDR2 SVGAGI. These data are taken from a study of healthy donors' naive CD4 and CD8 T cells. Notes on the study in general: Most V and J genes were reportedly biased between naive CD4+ and CD8+ cells.

The J gene is TRBJ2-7, the V gene TRBV6-5; D is tentatively TRBD1 or TRBD2 (5 bases each). The sequenced sample consisted of naive CD4+ and CD8+ T cells sorted from blood, pooled from several donors. This clonotype originated in a pool of human donors in good health; the sample pools cells from several healthy donors. CDR3: CASSYQNPGPKYEQYF. The CDR3 DNA reads as TGTGCCAGCAGTTACCAAAACCCGGGACCCAAATACGAGCAGTACTTC.